This TCR beta chain was recovered during a study of blood T cells in healthy people across ages (dated by TCRdb to between 2014 and 2017). Background on the whole study: In model experiments, template switching captured about one uniquely barcoded TCR beta cDNA molecule for every two T cells. The study measured age-related changes in TCR beta repertoire diversity using deep sequencing normalized with unique cDNA molecular identifiers. The donors were divided into four age groups: young (average approximately 17 years), middle-aged (around 37), aged (about 56) and long-lived (more than 75). Donors of different ages were randomly distributed across sequencing lanes to avoid experimental bias. Two additional independent replicas of 1 million unique cDNA reads from the same blood draw were analyzed for two donors (one aged 18 to 30 and one aged 80 or older).

Donors were 35 to 40 systemically healthy Caucasian individuals from Russia aged 6 to 90 years. Each donor gave approximately 10 milliliters of peripheral blood, collected into EDTA-treated Vacutainer tubes. Ficoll-Paque density-gradient centrifugation was used to isolate PBMCs, with at least 6.5 million obtained per sample. Trizol reagent was used to extract total RNA from the PBMCs, yielding at least 5 micrograms per sample. Naive CD45RAhigh/CD27high T cell percentages were measured by flow cytometry on a PBMC aliquot from every donor. The library relied on 5' RACE. Sequencing used an Illumina HiSeq 2500. A second PCR of roughly 7 to 11 cycles was performed with a sample-barcoded 5' primer and a J-beta primer mix. A template-switch 5' adaptor carrying 12 random nucleotides introduced a unique molecular identifier onto each TCR beta cDNA molecule. Each sample yielded at least 2.5 million CDR3-containing paired-end reads. First-strand cDNA was synthesized from all RNA with the Mint cDNA synthesis kit, primed by a TRBC-specific oligonucleotide. Following uracil-DNA glycosylase treatment, a first 18-cycle PCR with universal primers M1SS and BC2_uni_R was performed on all cDNA. The paper's data handling went like this. For normalization, 1 million high-quality reads, each with a distinct molecular identifier, were randomly selected from each sample. Reads sharing molecular identifiers were discarded rather than binned into consensus sequences. MiTCR, set to a Q25 quality threshold and the strictest error-elimination algorithm, was used for CDR3 identification, clonotype clustering and error correction. A nonparametric unseen species model with Euler transformation was used to estimate a lower bound on total TCR beta diversity. Clones were called with MiXCR by TCRdb after fastp trimmed the public reads at Q25, and only in-frame beta chains were retained. For every CDR3 protein sequence, its rows merge into one entry that carries the most common genes and DNA. TCRdb's processing, not the authors', yielded these V and J calls. Present in this sample are 920,000 or so distinct CDR3 sequences, more than 35% of which were seen just once. Approximately 17% of the sample belongs to the ten largest clones.

The paper's findings and limits, for the study overall: Observed TCR beta diversity per million T cells fell roughly linearly with age, and a significant reduction was already apparent by age about 43. The percentage of naive T cells measured by flow cytometry correlated strongly with observed TCR beta diversity. Because the CMV infection status of the donors was unknown, age-related changes in expanded clonotypes may potentially have been confounded. Compared with the aged group, more naive CD4+ T cells, fewer expanded clones and increased TCR diversity were shown by the long-lived group, suggesting age selection. Estimates of total diversity based on one million sequenced T cells were regarded as lower bounds and as underestimates. Because profiling used bulk unsorted PBMCs, naive and antigen-experienced compartments could not be compared conclusively.

As concerns this clonotype: It lacks a known antigen. Nothing much larger sits one base from this clone, and base qualities are not available.

Sequencing used blood. The source is a woman aged 55 to 70 in good health.

The nucleotides read TGCGCCAGCAGTGACCTGGACACTCAGCCCCAGCATTTT. It encodes CASSDLDTQPQHF. Recombination linked TRBV10-1 to TRBJ1-5; TRBD1 might be the D gene, on 5 matching bases. As encoded in the germline V gene (reference sequence), CDR1 is WNHNN while CDR2 is SYGVQD. The CDR3 sequence holds 13 residues, the cysteine and phenylalanine included. CDR3 DNA only is kept here, 39 bases in frame from base 1. V is cut by 3 bases and J by 6 bases, and the space between the germline ends is 9 bases.